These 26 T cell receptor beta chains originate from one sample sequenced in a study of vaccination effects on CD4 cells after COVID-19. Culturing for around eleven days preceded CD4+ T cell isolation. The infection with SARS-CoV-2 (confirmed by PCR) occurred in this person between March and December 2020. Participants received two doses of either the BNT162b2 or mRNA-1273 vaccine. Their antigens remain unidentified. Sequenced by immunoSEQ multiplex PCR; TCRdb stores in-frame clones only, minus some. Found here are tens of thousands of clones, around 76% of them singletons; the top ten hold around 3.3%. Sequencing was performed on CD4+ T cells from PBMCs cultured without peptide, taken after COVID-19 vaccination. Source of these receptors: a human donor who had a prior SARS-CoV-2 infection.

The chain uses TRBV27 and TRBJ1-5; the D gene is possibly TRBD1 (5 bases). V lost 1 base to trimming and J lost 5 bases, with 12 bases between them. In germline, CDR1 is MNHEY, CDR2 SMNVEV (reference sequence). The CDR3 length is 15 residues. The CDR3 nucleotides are TGTGCCAGCAGTTTATGGGGGGGAAGGGATCAGCCCCAGCATTTT. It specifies CASSLWGGRDQPQHF.

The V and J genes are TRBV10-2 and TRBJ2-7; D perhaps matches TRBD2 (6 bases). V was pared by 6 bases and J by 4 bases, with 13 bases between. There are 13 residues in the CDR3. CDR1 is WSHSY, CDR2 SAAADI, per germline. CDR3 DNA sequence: TGCGCCAGCAGAGAGACTAGTTCATACGAGCAGTACTTC. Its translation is CASRETSSYEQYF.

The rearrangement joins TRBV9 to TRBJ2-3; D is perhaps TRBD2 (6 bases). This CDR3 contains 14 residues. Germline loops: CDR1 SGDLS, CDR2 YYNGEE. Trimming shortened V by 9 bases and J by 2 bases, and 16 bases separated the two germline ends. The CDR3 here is CAIPGDGFTDTQYF. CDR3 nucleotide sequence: TGTGCCATCCCGGGGGACGGCTTCACAGATACGCAGTATTTT.

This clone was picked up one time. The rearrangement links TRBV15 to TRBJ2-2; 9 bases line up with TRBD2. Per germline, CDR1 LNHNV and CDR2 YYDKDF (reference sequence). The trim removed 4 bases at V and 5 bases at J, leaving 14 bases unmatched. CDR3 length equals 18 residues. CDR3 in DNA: TGTGCCACCAGCACAAACCGGCGGGAGGGCCGTAAAACCGGGGAGCTGTTTTTT. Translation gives CATSTNRREGRKTGELFF. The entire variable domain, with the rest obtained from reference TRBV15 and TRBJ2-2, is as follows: DAMVIQNPRYQVTQFGKPVTLSCSQTLNHNVMYWYQQKSSQAPKLLFHYYDKDFNNEADTPDNFQSRRPNTSFCFLDIRSPGLGDTAMYLCATSTNRREGRKTGELFFGEGSRLTVL.

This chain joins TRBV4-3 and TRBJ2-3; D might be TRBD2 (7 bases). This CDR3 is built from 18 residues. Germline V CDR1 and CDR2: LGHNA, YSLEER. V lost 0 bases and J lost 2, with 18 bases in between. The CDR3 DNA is TGCGCCAGCAGCCAAGATGAAGGGGGGGAGGCAAACACAGATACGCAGTATTTT. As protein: CASSQDEGGEANTDTQYF.

CDR3: CASSPGYYGYTF. The DNA for the CDR3 is TGTGCCAGCAGCCCGGGGTACTATGGCTACACCTTC. V usage is TRBV5-8 and J usage is TRBJ1-2; D is unclear. V lost 4 bases and J lost 3, with 7 bases in between. Germline CDR1 SGHTS, CDR2 YDEGEE. This CDR3 has 12 amino acids.

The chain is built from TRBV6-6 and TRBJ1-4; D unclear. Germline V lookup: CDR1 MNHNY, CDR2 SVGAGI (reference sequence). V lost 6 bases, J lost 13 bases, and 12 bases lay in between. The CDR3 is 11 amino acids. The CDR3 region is CASSARDSLFF. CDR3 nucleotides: TGTGCCAGCAGCGCTAGGGATTCACTGTTTTTT.

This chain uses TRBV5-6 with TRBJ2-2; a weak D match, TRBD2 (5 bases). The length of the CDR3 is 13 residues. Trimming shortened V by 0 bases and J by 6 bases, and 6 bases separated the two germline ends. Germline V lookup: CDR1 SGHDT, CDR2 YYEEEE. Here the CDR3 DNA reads TGTGCCAGCAGCTTGGAGAGGGCCGGGGAGCTGTTTTTT. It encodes CASSLERAGELFF.

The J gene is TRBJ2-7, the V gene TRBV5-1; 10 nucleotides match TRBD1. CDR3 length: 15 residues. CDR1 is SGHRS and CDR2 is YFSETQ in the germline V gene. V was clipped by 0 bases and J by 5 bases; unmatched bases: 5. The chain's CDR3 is CASSLVDRGDHEQYF. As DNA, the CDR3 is TGCGCCAGCAGCTTGGTGGACAGGGGGGACCACGAGCAGTACTTC.

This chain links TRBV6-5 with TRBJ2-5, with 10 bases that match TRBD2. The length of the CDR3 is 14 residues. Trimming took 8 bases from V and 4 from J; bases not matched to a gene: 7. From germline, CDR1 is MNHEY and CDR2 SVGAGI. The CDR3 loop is CASSQREGRETQYF. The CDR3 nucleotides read TGTGCCAGCTCCCAGCGGGAGGGCCGAGAGACCCAGTACTTC.

CDR3: CASSLGGGAASKETQYF. For the CDR3, the DNA is TGTGCCAGCAGCTTAGGCGGAGGGGCTGCGTCGAAAGAGACCCAGTACTTC. The V gene is TRBV7-8, the J gene TRBJ2-5; perhaps TRBD2 as D (6 bases). The CDR3 runs to 17 residues. V lost 1 base, J lost 3 bases, and 18 bases lay in between. Germline V gene data show CDR1 as SGHVS and CDR2 as FQNEAQ. Drawing the rest from reference TRBV7-8 and TRBJ2-5, the complete variable domain is GAGVSQSPRYKVAKRGQDVALRCDPISGHVSLFWYQQALGQGPEFLTYFQNEAQLDKSGLPSDRFFAERPEGSVSTLKIQRTQQEDSAVYLCASSLGGGAASKETQYFGPGTRLLVL.

Written as DNA, the CDR3 is TGTGCCAGCTCAACCGGGACAGAGGGAAACACCGGGGAGCTGTTTTTT. Residues: CASSTGTEGNTGELFF. This chain joins TRBV18 and TRBJ2-2, with 7 bases lining up with TRBD1. The length of the CDR3 is 16 residues. V lost 5 bases to trimming and J lost 2 bases; unmatched junction nucleotides: 8. The germline V gene encodes CDR1 KGHSH and CDR2 LQKENI.

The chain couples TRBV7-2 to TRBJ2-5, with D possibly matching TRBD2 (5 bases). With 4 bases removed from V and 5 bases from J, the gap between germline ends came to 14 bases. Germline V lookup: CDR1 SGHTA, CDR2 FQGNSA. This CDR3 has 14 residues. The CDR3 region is CASSYRRESETQYF. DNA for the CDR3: TGTGCCAGCAGCTACCGACGGGAATCCGAGACCCAGTACTTC.

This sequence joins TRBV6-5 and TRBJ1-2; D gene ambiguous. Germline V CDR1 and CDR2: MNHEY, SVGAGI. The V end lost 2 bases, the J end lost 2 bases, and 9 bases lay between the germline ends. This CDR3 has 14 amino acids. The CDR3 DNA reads TGTGCCAGCAGTTACGATCCCAAAAACTATGGCTACACCTTC. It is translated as CASSYDPKNYGYTF.

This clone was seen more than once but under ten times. The CDR3 nucleotides are TGTGCCAGCAGTTACTCGACTAGCGGGATTCCCCCTAGGGAGACCCAGTACTTC. Its translation is CASSYSTSGIPPRETQYF. V gene TRBV6-2 or TRBV6-3 combines with J gene TRBJ2-5, with 11 bases that match TRBD2. The V gene's germline CDR1 is MNHEY and CDR2 SVGEGT. The CDR3 sequence is 18 residues long. The junction had 11 bases not matched to a gene; V was cut back by 0 bases and J by 5 bases.

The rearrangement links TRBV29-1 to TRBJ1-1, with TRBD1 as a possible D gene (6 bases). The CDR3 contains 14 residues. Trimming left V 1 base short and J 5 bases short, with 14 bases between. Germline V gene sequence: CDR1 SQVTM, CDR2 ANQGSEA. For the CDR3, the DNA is TGCAGCGTTGAAGTCCAGGGGCGGTTGACTGAAGCTTTCTTT. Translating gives CSVEVQGRLTEAFF.

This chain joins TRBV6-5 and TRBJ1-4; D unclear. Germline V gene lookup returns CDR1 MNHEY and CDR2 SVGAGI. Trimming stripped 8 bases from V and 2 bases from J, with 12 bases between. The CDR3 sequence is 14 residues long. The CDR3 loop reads CASRRASTNEKLFF. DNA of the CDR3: TGTGCCAGCCGAAGGGCCTCCACTAATGAAAAACTGTTTTTT.

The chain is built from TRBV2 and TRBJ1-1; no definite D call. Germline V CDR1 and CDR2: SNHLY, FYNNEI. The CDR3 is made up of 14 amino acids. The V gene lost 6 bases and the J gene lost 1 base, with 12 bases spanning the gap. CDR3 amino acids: CASRNQRENTEAFF. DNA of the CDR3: TGTGCCAGCAGGAACCAACGGGAGAACACTGAAGCTTTCTTT. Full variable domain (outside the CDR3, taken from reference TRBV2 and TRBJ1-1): EPEVTQTPSHQVTQMGQEVILRCVPISNHLYFYWYRQILGQKVEFLVSFYNNEISEKSEIFDDQFSVERPDGSNFTLKIRSTKLEDSAMYFCASRNQRENTEAFFGQGTRLTVV.

The CDR3 here is CASSWGGFSGRTSTDTQYF. Here the CDR3 DNA reads TGTGCCAGCAGCTGGGGGGGTTTTAGCGGGAGGACTAGCACAGATACGCAGTATTTT. The chain carries TRBV5-4 and TRBJ2-3; the match to TRBD2 covers 10 bases. The CDR3 consists of 19 residues. V shed 3 bases and J 0 bases; nucleotides not matched to a gene: 13. CDR1 and CDR2 (germline): SGHNT, YYREEE (reference sequence).

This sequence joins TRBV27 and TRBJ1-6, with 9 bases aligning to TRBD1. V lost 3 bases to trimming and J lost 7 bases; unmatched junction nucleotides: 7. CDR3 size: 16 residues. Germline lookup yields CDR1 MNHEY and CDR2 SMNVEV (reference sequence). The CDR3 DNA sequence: TGTGCCAGCAGTTTTACCGGGACAGGGTTGAATTCACCCCTCCACTTT. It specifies CASSFTGTGLNSPLHF.

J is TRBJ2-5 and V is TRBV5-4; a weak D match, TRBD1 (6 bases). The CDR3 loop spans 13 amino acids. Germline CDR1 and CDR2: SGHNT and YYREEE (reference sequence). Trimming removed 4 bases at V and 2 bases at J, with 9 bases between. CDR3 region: CASSLGTQETQYF. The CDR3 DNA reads TGTGCCAGCAGCCTCGGGACACAAGAGACCCAGTACTTC. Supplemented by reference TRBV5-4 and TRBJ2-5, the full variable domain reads ETGVTQSPTHLIKTRGQQVTLRCSSQSGHNTVSWYQQALGQGPQFIFQYYREEENGRGNFPPRFSGLQFPNYSSELNVNALELDDSALYLCASSLGTQETQYFGPGTRLLVL.

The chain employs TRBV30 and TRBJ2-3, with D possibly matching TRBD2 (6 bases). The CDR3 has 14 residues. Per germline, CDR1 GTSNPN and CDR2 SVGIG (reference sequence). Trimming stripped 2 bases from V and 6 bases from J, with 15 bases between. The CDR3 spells CAWSPFAGSDTQYF. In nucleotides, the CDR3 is TGTGCCTGGAGTCCCTTTGCGGGATCCGATACGCAGTATTTT.

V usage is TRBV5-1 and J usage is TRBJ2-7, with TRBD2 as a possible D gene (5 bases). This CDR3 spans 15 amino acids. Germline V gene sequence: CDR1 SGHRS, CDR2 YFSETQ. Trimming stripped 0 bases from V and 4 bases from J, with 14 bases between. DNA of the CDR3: TGCGCCAGCAGCTTGGGTCCGAGGACGGGATACGAGCAGTACTTC. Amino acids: CASSLGPRTGYEQYF.

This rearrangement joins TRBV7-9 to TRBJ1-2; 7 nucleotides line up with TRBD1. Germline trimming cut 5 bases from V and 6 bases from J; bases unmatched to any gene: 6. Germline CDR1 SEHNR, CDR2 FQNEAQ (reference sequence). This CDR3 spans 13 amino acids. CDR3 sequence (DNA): TGTGCCAGCAGCGCGACAGGGAACGATGGCTACACCTTC. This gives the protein CASSATGNDGYTF.

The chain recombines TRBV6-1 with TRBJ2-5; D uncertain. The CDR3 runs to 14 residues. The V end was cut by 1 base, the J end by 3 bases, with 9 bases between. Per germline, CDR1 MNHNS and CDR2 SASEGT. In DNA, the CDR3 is TGTGCCAGCAGTGAAGACGGGTGGGAAGAGACCCAGTACTTC. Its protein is CASSEDGWEETQYF.

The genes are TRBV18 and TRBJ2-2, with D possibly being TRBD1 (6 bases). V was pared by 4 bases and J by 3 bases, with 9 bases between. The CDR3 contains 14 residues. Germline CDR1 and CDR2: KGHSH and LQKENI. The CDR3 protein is CASSLRGDTGELFF. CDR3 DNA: TGTGCCAGCTCACTCAGGGGAGACACCGGGGAGCTGTTTTTT. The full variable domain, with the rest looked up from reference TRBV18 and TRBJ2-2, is NAGVMQNPRHLVRRRGQEARLRCSPMKGHSHVYWYRQLPEEGLKFMVYLQKENIIDESGMPKERFSAEFPKEGPSILRIQQVVRGDSAAYFCASSLRGDTGELFFGEGSRLTVL.